The entry that follows covers one T cell receptor beta chain sequence. No antigen is known for it. This sample was included in a study of glioma-infiltrating T cells after dendritic cell vaccination. Study-level background: Monocyte-derived dendritic cells, cultured approximately seven days with IL-4 and GM-CSF, were pulsed with autologous tumor lysate. Dendritic cell vaccine was injected intradermally three times, biweekly.

Findings of the study overall: Longer survival after dendritic cell vaccination followed higher pretreatment TIL content.

This CDR3 spans 13 amino acids. Germline values: CDR1 MNHEY, CDR2 SVGAGI. Losses at the gene ends were 6 bases for V and 6 bases for J; bases not matched to a gene: 5. The protocol was immunoSEQ multiplex PCR, while the TCRdb copy is restricted to in-frame clones and leaves out a portion. The data hold 75,000 to 95,000 clones, with roughly 77% observed a single time. Noted time point: after dendritic cell vaccination, including at tumor progression/relapse. Blood PBMC samples: pre-vaccination, two weeks post third vaccination, and at tumor progression. The TCR was taken from a human donor with glioblastoma. Sequences were derived from blood, sampled after dendritic cell vaccination. The chain employs TRBV6-5 and TRBJ1-2; 9 bases match TRBD1. CDR3 DNA sequence: TGTGCCAGCAGAACCACAGGGGGCAATGGCTACACCTTC. Encoded protein: CASRTTGGNGYTF.